The subject of this entry is one TCR beta chain. What it binds is unknown. These data belong to a study of beta chain features in type 1 diabetes. Points from the study as a whole: Researchers reported that naive, central memory and Treg TCRB repertoires appeared more similar in patients than in healthy donors.

The study reverse transcribed the entire isolated RNA, so it sequenced expressed TCRB transcripts. Using immunoSEQ multiplex PCR, the repertoire was profiled, and TCRdb retains in-frame clones only, with some absent. This table holds some 270,000 clones, 7.5% to 9.5% found once. A sort by CD45RO/CCR7/CD25/CD127/CD95/CD27 yielded CD4+ naive, central memory, regulatory and stem cell-like memory cells. Germline CDR1 LNHDA, CDR2 SQIVND (reference sequence). V gave up 8 bases and J gave up 8 bases; unmatched junction bases: 8. This CDR3 comprises 13 residues. This TCR was recovered from a woman between 18 and 30 years old in good health. J is TRBJ2-3 and V is TRBV19; 9 bases fit TRBD2. The material sequenced was central memory CD4+ T cells from blood. The CDR3 bases are TGTGCCAGTGCTAGCGGGGTAGCGGGTACGCAGTATTTT. Translating it yields CASASGVAGTQYF.